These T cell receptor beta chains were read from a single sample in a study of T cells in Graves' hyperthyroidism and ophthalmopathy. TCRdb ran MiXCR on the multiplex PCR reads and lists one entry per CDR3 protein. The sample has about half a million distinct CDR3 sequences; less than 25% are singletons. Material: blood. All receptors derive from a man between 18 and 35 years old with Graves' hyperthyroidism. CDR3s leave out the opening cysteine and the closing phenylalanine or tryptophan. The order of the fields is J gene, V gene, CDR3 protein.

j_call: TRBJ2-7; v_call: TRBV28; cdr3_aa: ASSSPGPPLGEQY
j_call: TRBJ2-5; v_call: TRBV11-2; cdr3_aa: ASSLYAETQY
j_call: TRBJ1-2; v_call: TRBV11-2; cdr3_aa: ASSRPGQSIHGYT
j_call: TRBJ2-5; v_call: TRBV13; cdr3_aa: ASSREGQETQY
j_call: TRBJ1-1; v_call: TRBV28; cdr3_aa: ASSSSLQGAEAF
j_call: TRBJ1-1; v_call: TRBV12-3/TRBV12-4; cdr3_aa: ASKLQENTEAF
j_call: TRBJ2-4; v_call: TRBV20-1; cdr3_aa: SATPGSQVDIQY
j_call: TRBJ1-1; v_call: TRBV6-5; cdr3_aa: ASSPLQGANTEAF
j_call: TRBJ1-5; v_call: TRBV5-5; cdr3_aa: ASSQDSRTPQPQH
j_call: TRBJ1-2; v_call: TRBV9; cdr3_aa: ASSPQGARGYGYT
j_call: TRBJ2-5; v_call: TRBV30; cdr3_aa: AWRWRETQY
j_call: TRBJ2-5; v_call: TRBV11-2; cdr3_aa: ASSLGRRHETQY
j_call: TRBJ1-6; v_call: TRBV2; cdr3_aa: ASSEWHPGTDGSPLH
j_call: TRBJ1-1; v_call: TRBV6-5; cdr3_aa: ASSFTGTLGWNTEAF
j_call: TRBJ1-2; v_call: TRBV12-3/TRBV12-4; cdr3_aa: ASRLGNGGYT
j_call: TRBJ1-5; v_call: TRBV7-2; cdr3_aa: ASRATFGGNQPQH
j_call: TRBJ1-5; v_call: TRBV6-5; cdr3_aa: ASSYSRESNQPQH
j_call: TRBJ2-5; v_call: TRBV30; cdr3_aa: AWSPTGVETQY
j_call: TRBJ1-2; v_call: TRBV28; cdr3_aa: ASSTLMSGQGYGYT
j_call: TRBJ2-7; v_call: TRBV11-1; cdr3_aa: ASKGSEQGPSYEQY
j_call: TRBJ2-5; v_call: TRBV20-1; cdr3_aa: SAGGQGQETQY
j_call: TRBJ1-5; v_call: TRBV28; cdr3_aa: ATNPGRGPMQPQH
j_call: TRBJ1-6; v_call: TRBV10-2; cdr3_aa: ASSSGGIGSPLH
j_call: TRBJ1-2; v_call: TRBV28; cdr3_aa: ASSLLDLRDYGYT
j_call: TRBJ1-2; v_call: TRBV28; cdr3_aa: ASSSRLTLLNT
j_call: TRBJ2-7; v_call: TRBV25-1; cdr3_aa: ASSAGTLLGEQY
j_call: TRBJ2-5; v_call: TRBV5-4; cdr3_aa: ASSTGTNQETQY
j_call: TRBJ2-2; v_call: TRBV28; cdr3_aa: ASSKDRNTGELF
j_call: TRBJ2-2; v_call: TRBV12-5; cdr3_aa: ASGYRGGTGELF
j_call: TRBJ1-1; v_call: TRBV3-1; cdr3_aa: ASSQVWGGTAEAF
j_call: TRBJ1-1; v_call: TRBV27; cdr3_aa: ASSPTRTGGTEAF
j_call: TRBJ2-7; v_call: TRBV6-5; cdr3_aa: ASSYGMGDLSYEQY
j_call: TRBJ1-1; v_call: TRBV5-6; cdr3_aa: ASSEDPRGDTEAF
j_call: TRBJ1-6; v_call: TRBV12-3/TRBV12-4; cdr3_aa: ASSAGTSNSPLH
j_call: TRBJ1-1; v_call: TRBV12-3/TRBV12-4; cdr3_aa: ASSPGVSTEAF
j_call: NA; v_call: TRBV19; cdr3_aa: ASSRRTGSQPQY
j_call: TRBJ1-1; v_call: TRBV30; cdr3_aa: AWTRGMNTEAF
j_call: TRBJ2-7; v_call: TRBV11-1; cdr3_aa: ASSSLPGTARYEQY
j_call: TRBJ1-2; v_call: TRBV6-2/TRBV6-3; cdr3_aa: ASSQDRGLRGYGYT